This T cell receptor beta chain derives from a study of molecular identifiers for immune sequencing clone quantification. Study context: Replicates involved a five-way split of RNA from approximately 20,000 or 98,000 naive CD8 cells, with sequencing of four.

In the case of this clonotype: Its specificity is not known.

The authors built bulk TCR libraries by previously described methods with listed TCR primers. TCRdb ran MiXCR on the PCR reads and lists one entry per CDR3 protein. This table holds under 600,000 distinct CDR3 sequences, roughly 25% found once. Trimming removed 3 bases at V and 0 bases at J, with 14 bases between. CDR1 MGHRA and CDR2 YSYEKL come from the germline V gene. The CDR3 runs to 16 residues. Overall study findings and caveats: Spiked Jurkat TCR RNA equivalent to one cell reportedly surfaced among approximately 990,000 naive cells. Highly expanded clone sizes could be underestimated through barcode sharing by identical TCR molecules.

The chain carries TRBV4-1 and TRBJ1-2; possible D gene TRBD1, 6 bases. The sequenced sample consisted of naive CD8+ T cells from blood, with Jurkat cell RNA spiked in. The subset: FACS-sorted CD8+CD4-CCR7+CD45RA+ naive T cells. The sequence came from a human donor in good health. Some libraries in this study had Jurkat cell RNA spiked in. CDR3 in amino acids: CASSQAPGETNYGYTF. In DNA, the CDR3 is TGCGCCAGCAGCCAGGCTCCAGGGGAAACTAACTATGGCTACACCTTC.